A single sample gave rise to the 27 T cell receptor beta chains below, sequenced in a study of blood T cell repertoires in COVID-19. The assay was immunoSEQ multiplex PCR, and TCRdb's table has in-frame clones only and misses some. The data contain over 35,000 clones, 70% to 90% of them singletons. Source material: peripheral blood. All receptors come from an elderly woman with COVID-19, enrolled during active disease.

The CDR3 is CASSLSGQGDSPLHF. The CDR3 DNA sequence: TGTGCCAGCAGTTTGAGCGGACAGGGGGATTCACCCCTCCACTTT. V gene TRBV28 combines with J gene TRBJ1-6; TRBD1 matches 10 bases. The V gene's germline CDR1 is MDHEN and CDR2 SYDVKM. CDR3 length: 15 amino acids. The V and J ends lost 3 bases and 8 bases, in that order; junction bases with no gene match: 4. Full variable domain (remainder filled in from reference TRBV28 and TRBJ1-6): DVKVTQSSRYLVKRTGEKVFLECVQDMDHENMFWYRQDPGLGLRLIYFSYDVKMKEKGDIPEGYSVSREKKERFSLILESASTNQTSMYLCASSLSGQGDSPLHFGNGTRLTVT.

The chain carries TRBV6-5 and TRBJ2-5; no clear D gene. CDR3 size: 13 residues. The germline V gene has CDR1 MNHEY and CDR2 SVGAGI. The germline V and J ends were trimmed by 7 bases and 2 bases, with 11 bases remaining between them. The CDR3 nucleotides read TGTGCCAGCACCCGAGGCCTACAAGAGACCCAGTACTTC. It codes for CASTRGLQETQYF.

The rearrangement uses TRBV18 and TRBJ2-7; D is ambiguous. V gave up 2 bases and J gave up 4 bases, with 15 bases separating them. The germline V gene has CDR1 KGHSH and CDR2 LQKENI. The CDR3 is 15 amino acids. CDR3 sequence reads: CASSPTVPSQYEQYF. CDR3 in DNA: TGTGCCAGCTCACCAACTGTTCCTTCCCAATACGAGCAGTACTTC.

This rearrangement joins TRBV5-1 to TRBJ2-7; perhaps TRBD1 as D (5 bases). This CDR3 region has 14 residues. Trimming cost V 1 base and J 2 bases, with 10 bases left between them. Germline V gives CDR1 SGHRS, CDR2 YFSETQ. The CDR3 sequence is CASSLSPGTYEQYF. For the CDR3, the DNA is TGCGCCAGCAGCTTGTCTCCAGGGACCTACGAGCAGTACTTC.

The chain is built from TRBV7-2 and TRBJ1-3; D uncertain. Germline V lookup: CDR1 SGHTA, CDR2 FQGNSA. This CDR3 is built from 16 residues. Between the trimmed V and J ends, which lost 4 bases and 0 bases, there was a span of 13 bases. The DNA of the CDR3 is TGTGCCAGCAGCTCACAAACAGCGGGCTCTGGAAACACCATATATTTT. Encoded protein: CASSSQTAGSGNTIYF.

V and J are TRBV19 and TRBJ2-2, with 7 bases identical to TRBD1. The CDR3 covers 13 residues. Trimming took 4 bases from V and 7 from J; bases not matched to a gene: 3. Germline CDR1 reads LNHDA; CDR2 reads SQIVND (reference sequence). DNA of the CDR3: TGTGCCAGTAGTAAGGGGGCCGTCGGGGAGCTGTTTTTT. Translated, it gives CASSKGAVGELFF.

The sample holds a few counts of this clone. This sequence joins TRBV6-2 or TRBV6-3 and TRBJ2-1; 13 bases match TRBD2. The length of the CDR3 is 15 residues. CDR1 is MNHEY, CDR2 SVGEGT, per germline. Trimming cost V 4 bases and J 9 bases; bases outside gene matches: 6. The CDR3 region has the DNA TGTGCCAGCAGTTCGGGACTAGCGGGGCGCGGTGAGCAGTTCTTC. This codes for CASSSGLAGRGEQFF.

Here the CDR3 DNA reads TGTGCCAGCAGCCGGGAGGGGGACAAAATCGGCCGGGAGCTGTTTTTT. Translated, it gives CASSREGDKIGRELFF. The J gene is TRBJ2-2, the V gene TRBV4-2; D is possibly TRBD2 (7 bases). The germline CDR1 and CDR2 sequences are LGHNA and YNFKEQ. With 4 bases removed from V and 9 bases from J, the gap between germline ends came to 21 bases. The CDR3 extends over 16 amino acids.

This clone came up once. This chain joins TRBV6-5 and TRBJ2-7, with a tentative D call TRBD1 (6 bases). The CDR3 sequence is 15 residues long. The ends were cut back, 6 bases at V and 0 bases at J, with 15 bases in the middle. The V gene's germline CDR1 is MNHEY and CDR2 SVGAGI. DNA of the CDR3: TGTGCCAGCAGGCCTCAGGGGTTTAACTCCTACGAGCAGTACTTC. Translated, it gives CASRPQGFNSYEQYF.

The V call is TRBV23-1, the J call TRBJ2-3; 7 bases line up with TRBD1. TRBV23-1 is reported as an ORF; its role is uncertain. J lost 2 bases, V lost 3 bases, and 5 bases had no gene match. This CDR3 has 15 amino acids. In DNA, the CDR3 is TGCGCCAGCAGTCAGCGTGGGACAGACACAGATACGCAGTATTTT. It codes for CASSQRGTDTDTQYF.

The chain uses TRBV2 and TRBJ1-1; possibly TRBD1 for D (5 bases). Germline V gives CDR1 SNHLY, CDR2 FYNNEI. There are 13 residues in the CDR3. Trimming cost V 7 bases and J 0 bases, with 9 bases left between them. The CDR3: CASNLQVNTEAFF. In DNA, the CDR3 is TGTGCCAGCAACTTACAGGTGAACACTGAAGCTTTCTTT.

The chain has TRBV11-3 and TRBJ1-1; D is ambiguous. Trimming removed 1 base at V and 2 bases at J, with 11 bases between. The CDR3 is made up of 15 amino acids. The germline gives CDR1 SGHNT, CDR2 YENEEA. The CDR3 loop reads CASSLVSAANTEAFF. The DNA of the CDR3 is TGTGCCAGCAGCTTAGTATCGGCGGCTAACACTGAAGCTTTCTTT.

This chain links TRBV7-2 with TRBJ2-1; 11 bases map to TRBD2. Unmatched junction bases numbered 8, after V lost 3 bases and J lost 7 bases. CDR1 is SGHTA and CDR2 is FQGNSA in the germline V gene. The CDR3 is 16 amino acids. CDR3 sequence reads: CASSLTSGTPFNEQFF. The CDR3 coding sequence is TGTGCCAGCAGCTTGACTAGCGGGACCCCTTTTAATGAGCAGTTCTTC.

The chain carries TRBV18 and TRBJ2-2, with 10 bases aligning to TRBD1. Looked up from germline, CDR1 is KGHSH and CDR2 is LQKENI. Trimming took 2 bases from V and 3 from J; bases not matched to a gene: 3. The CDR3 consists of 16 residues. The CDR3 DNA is TGTGCCAGCTCACCAAAGGGACAGGGGTACACCGGGGAGCTGTTTTTT. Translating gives CASSPKGQGYTGELFF.

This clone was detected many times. Written as DNA, the CDR3 is TGTGCCAGCAGCTTCCCCACGAGCGGGGGGGCGGACAATGAGCAGTTCTTC. Translation gives CASSFPTSGGADNEQFF. The chain carries TRBV7-9 and TRBJ2-1; TRBD2 agrees at 10 bases. The germline CDR1 and CDR2 sequences are SEHNR and FQNEAQ (reference sequence). The CDR3 covers 17 residues. J lost 5 bases, V lost 3 bases, and 10 bases had no gene match.

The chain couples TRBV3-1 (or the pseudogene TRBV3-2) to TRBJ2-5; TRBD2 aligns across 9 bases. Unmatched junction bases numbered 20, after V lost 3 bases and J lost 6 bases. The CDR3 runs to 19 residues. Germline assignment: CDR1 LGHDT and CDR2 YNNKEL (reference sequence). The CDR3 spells CASSHRDTRGGAGGKTQYF. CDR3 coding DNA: TGTGCCAGCAGCCATCGGGACACTCGCGGGGGGGCCGGGGGGAAGACCCAGTACTTC.

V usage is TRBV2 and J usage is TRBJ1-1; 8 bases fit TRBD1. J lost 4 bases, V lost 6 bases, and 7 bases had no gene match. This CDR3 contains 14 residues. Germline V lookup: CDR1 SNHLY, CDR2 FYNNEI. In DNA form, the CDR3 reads TGTGCCAGCAGCCCTCTCACAGGGGGCACTGAAGCTTTCTTT. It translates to CASSPLTGGTEAFF. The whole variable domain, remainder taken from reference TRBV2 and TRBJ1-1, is EPEVTQTPSHQVTQMGQEVILRCVPISNHLYFYWYRQILGQKVEFLVSFYNNEISEKSEIFDDQFSVERPDGSNFTLKIRSTKLEDSAMYFCASSPLTGGTEAFFGQGTRLTVV.

The CDR3 DNA reads TGTGCCAGCAGCTTATACGCGGCCGGACTTTCGATTCCCTACGAGCAGTACTTC. Translation gives CASSLYAAGLSIPYEQYF. This rearrangement joins TRBV7-3 to TRBJ2-7; D perhaps matches TRBD2 (5 bases). V was cut by 2 bases and J by 2 bases, with 22 bases left in between. CDR3 length: 18 residues. Germline assignment: CDR1 SGHTA and CDR2 FQGTGA.

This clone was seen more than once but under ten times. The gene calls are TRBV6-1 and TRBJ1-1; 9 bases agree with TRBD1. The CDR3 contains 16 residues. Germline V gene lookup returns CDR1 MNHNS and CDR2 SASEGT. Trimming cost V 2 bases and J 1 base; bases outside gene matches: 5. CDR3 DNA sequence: TGTGCCAGCAGTGAATCTTCGGGACAGGGGAACACTGAAGCTTTCTTT. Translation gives CASSESSGQGNTEAFF.

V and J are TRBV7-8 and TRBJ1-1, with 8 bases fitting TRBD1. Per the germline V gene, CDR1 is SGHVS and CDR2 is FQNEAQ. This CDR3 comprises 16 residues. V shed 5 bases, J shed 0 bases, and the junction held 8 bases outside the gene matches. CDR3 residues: CASSQPWTGLNTEAFF. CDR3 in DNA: TGTGCCAGCAGCCAGCCTTGGACAGGGTTGAACACTGAAGCTTTCTTT.

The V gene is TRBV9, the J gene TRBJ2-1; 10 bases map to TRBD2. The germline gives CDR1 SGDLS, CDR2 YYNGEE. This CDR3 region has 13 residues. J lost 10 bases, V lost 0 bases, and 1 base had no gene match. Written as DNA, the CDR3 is TGTGCCAGCAGCGTAGTAGCGGGAGGCGAGCAGTTCTTC. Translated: CASSVVAGGEQFF.

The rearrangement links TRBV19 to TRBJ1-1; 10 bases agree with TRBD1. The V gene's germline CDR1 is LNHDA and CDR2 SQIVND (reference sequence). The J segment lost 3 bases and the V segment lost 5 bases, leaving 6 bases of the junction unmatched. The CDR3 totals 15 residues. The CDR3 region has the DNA TGTGCCAGTAGTTTAACCGGGACAGGGGACACTGAAGCTTTCTTT. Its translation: CASSLTGTGDTEAFF.

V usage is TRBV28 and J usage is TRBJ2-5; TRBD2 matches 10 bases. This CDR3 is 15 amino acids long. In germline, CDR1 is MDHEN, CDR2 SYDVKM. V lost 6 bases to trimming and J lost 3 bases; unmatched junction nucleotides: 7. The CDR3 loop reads CASSGAGGPKETQYF. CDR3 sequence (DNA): TGTGCCAGCAGCGGAGCGGGAGGGCCTAAAGAGACCCAGTACTTC.

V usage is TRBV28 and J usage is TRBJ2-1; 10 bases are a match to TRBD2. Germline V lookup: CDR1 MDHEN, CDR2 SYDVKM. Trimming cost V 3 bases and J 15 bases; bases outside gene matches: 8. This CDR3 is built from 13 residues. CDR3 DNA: TGTGCCAGCAGTTTTGAGCGGGAGGGCTACCGGTTCTTC. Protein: CASSFEREGYRFF.

In nucleotides, the CDR3 is TGTGCCAGCAGCCAAGATCTTGCCAGGGGTAAGGAGTTCTTC. It translates to CASSQDLARGKEFF. The rearrangement links TRBV3-1 (or the pseudogene TRBV3-2) to TRBJ2-1; tentatively, D is TRBD1 (6 bases). Per the germline V gene, CDR1 is LGHDT and CDR2 is YNNKEL (reference sequence). The CDR3 length is 14 residues. Trimming shortened V by 0 bases and J by 14 bases, and 17 bases separated the two germline ends.

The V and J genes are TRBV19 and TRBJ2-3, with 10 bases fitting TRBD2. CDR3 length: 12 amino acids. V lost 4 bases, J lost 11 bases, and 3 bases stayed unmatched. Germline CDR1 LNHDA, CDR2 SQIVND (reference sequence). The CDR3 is CASSSSGRQQYF. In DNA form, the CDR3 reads TGTGCCAGTAGTAGTAGCGGGAGGCAGCAGTATTTT.

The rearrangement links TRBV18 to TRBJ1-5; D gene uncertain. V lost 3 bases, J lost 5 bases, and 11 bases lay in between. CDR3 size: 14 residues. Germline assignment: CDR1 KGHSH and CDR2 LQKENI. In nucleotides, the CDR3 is TGTGCCAGCTCACCTGCTTTTGAGGATCAGCCCCAGCATTTT. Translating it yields CASSPAFEDQPQHF.